This TCR beta chain emerged from a study of Graves' ophthalmopathy and Graves' hyperthyroidism. The CDR3 consists of 18 residues. Germline V gives CDR1 DFQATT, CDR2 SNEGSKA (reference sequence). The V gene end was trimmed by 4 bases and the J gene end by 1 base; junction bases not matched to a gene: 16. Amplifying from RNA transcripts, the study obtained TCR beta CDR3 regions. Investigators did first-round RT-PCR with HTBI primers, then second-round multiplex PCR. TCRdb ran MiXCR on the multiplex PCR reads and lists one entry per CDR3 protein. The sample lists around 1,000,000 distinct CDR3 sequences, about two fifths occurring once.

This sequence originates from an adult man with Graves' hyperthyroidism. Sequences were obtained from peripheral blood or thyroid tissue (not recorded which). The chain combines TRBV20-1 with TRBJ1-1, with 9 positions matching TRBD1. CDR3: CSATWGKGGQGANTEAFF. DNA of the CDR3: TGCAGTGCTACGTGGGGAAAAGGGGGACAGGGAGCGAACACTGAAGCTTTCTTT.